The next 23 T cell receptor beta chains were all read from a single sample in a study of cytomegalovirus exposure and HLA in healthy donors. Researchers ran the PCR with 60 Vbeta and 13 Jbeta primers. Profiled with immunoSEQ multiplex PCR; TCRdb holds only in-frame clones, not every one. This listing includes 45,000 to 55,000 clones. The sequenced material came from PBMCs. The receptors were gathered from a woman between 45 and 60 years old in good health and CMV-seropositive.

The chain uses TRBV5-1 and TRBJ2-5; maybe TRBD2 (7 bases). The V gene lost 0 bases and the J gene lost 5 bases, with 14 bases spanning the gap. The germline V gene has CDR1 SGHRS and CDR2 YFSETQ. The CDR3 covers 15 residues. In nucleotides, the CDR3 is TGCGCCAGCAGCTTGGCATGGGGGGGCCGGGAGACCCAGTACTTC. Residues: CASSLAWGGRETQYF.

This chain links TRBV15 with TRBJ2-7, with no clear D. The CDR3 contains 14 residues. CDR1 is LNHNV, CDR2 YYDKDF, per germline (reference sequence). V dropped 0 bases and J dropped 3 bases, with 9 bases sitting between them. The CDR3 DNA follows: TGTGCCACCAGCAGAGATCACAGTAACTACGAGCAGTACTTC. Residues: CATSRDHSNYEQYF.

The chain couples TRBV30 to TRBJ2-1; TRBD2 agrees at 7 bases. V was pared by 4 bases and J by 8 bases, with 11 bases of the junction left unmatched. The CDR3 contains 14 residues. Germline V CDR1 and CDR2: GTSNPN, SVGIG (reference sequence). DNA for the CDR3: TGTGCCTGGACCCCGGGGGGTGCTGAAGATGAGCAGTTCTTC. This sequence encodes CAWTPGGAEDEQFF.

The J gene is TRBJ2-1, the V gene TRBV2; possibly TRBD2 for D (6 bases). Trimming removed 8 bases at V and 8 bases at J, with 7 bases between. Germline V lookup: CDR1 SNHLY, CDR2 FYNNEI. The CDR3 is 10 amino acids. CDR3 loop: CASGDYEQFF. The CDR3 bases are TGTGCCAGCGGGGACTATGAGCAGTTCTTC.

The rearrangement joins TRBV11-1 to TRBJ1-2, with 8 bases aligning to TRBD1. V trimming: 6 bases; J trimming: 8 bases; junction bases outside the gene matches: 14. Germline CDR1 is SGHAT and CDR2 is FQDESV (reference sequence). This CDR3 is built from 15 residues. DNA of the CDR3: TGTGCCAGCAGTCCCCGAGGACAGGGACTATGGGGCTACACCTTC. The encoded protein is CASSPRGQGLWGYTF.

The rearrangement links TRBV7-9 to TRBJ1-5, with 9 nucleotides matching TRBD1. Germline V lookup: CDR1 SEHNR, CDR2 FQNEAQ (reference sequence). This CDR3 contains 17 residues. Trimming cost V 5 bases and J 2 bases; bases outside gene matches: 10. CDR3 in DNA: TGTGCCAGCAGCCCACCGACAGGGGGATTTGGCAATCAGCCCCAGCATTTT. Its translation is CASSPPTGGFGNQPQHF.

V and J are TRBV30 and TRBJ1-2, with 11 bases identical to TRBD1. The CDR3 length is 13 residues. Germline CDR1 is GTSNPN and CDR2 is SVGIG (reference sequence). Trimming removed 6 bases from V and 2 bases from J; junction bases left unmatched: 2. The CDR3 reads CACRTGGNYGYTF. CDR3 DNA: TGTGCCTGCCGGACAGGGGGCAACTATGGCTACACCTTC.

The chain joins TRBV28 to TRBJ2-1; a weak D match, TRBD2 (6 bases). The germline gives CDR1 MDHEN, CDR2 SYDVKM. This CDR3 contains 15 residues. With 2 bases removed from V and 3 bases from J, the gap between germline ends came to 11 bases. The CDR3 loop is CASSLVGGDYNEQFF. The CDR3 DNA is TGTGCCAGCAGTTTAGTGGGAGGAGACTACAATGAGCAGTTCTTC.

The chain combines TRBV6-6 with TRBJ2-7; 7 bases match TRBD1. The junction had 1 base not matched to a gene; V was cut back by 2 bases and J by 0 bases. The CDR3 length is 14 residues. From germline, CDR1 is MNHNY and CDR2 SVGAGI (reference sequence). The CDR3 nucleotides read TGTGCCAGCAGTTACCCAGGGGGCTCCTACGAGCAGTACTTC. It encodes CASSYPGGSYEQYF.

The V and J genes are TRBV7-6 and TRBJ1-4; maybe TRBD1 (5 bases). V gave up 5 bases and J gave up 3 bases, with 13 bases separating them. The germline V gene has CDR1 SGHVS and CDR2 FNYEAQ. The CDR3 runs to 15 residues. CDR3 in amino acids: CASSRTAGANEKLFF. For the CDR3, the DNA is TGTGCCAGCAGCCGCACCGCGGGGGCTAATGAAAAACTGTTTTTT.

The chain recombines TRBV4-1 with TRBJ2-7, with 12 bases identical to TRBD2. Germline CDR1 is MGHRA and CDR2 is YSYEKL. With V trimmed by 1 base and J by 5 bases, 9 bases remained unmatched. This CDR3 region has 17 residues. The CDR3 DNA reads as TGCGCCAGCAGCCAAGTCCCCCTACTAGCGGGAGGCAACGAGCAGTACTTC. Protein product: CASSQVPLLAGGNEQYF.

The chain couples TRBV19 to TRBJ2-1, with TRBD1 matching 12 bases. With V trimmed by 2 bases and J by 10 bases, 9 bases remained unmatched. Germline CDR1 and CDR2: LNHDA and SQIVND (reference sequence). This CDR3 has 16 amino acids. For the CDR3, the DNA is TGTGCCAGTAGTATATCGGGACAGGGGGCCCGAAAGGAGCAGTTCTTC. This translates into CASSISGQGARKEQFF. Full variable domain (rest looked up from reference TRBV19 and TRBJ2-1): DGGITQSPKYLFRKEGQNVTLSCEQNLNHDAMYWYRQDPGQGLRLIYYSQIVNDFQKGDIAEGYSVSREKKESFPLTVTSAQKNPTAFYLCASSISGQGARKEQFFGPGTRLTVL.

The rearrangement joins TRBV29-1 to TRBJ1-2; 9 nucleotides line up with TRBD1. CDR1 SQVTM and CDR2 ANQGSEA come from the germline V gene. There are 11 residues in the CDR3. Trimming cost V 6 bases and J 8 bases; bases outside gene matches: 4. CDR3 coding DNA: TGCAGCGTCTGGACAGGGGCCGGCTACACCTTC. It is translated as CSVWTGAGYTF. The full variable domain, completed using reference TRBV29-1 and TRBJ1-2, is SAVISQKPSRDICQRGTSLTIQCQVDSQVTMMFWYRQQPGQSLTLIATANQGSEATYESGFVIDKFPISRPNLTFSTLTVSNMSPEDSSIYLCSVWTGAGYTFGSGTRLTVV.

The gene calls are TRBV6-4 and TRBJ1-1; D is undetermined. CDR1 and CDR2 from the germline V gene are MRHNA and SNTAGT. The CDR3 has 13 residues. Between the trimmed V and J ends, which lost 5 bases and 0 bases, there was a span of 7 bases. CDR3 DNA sequence: TGTGCCAGCAGTTTACAGATGAACACTGAAGCTTTCTTT. Encoded protein: CASSLQMNTEAFF.

V is TRBV29-1 and J is TRBJ2-2; TRBD1 agrees at 9 bases. The CDR3 is 14 amino acids. Germline-derived CDR1 and CDR2 are SQVTM and ANQGSEA. The V segment lost 6 bases and the J segment 1 base; nucleotides outside the gene matches: 3. The CDR3 DNA sequence: TGCAGCGTGGGACAGGGTTGGAACACCGGGGAGCTGTTTTTT. It codes for CSVGQGWNTGELFF.

The chain has TRBV28 and TRBJ2-7; D remains ambiguous. V lost 1 base and J 0 bases, leaving 10 bases between the germline ends. CDR1 and CDR2 (germline): MDHEN, SYDVKM. The CDR3 runs 15 residues. CDR3 region: CASSLYASSSYEQYF. The CDR3 DNA follows: TGTGCCAGCAGTTTATACGCATCGAGCTCCTACGAGCAGTACTTC.

The chain joins TRBV29-1 to TRBJ2-1; D possibly corresponds to TRBD1 (5 bases). CDR3 size: 11 residues. The germline V and J ends were trimmed by 6 bases and 3 bases, with 6 bases remaining between them. The germline V gene encodes CDR1 SQVTM and CDR2 ANQGSEA. The CDR3 sequence is CSVRVYNEQFF. CDR3 nucleotide sequence: TGCAGCGTCAGGGTCTACAATGAGCAGTTCTTC.

The gene calls are TRBV18 and TRBJ1-1; D ambiguous. Trimming pared 3 bases from V and 6 bases from J, leaving 11 bases between. The CDR3 length is 13 residues. Germline V gives CDR1 KGHSH, CDR2 LQKENI. The chain's CDR3 is CASSPRLDPEAFF. CDR3 DNA sequence: TGTGCCAGCTCACCCCGACTGGATCCTGAAGCTTTCTTT.

The chain carries TRBV6-5 and TRBJ2-1; 7 bases fit TRBD2. From germline, CDR1 is MNHEY and CDR2 SVGAGI. This CDR3 has 14 residues. V trimming: 6 bases; J trimming: 6 bases; junction bases outside the gene matches: 8. Here the CDR3 reads CASRDTGGSNEQFF. The CDR3, as DNA: TGTGCCAGCAGGGATACCGGGGGGAGCAATGAGCAGTTCTTC.

The chain joins TRBV30 to TRBJ2-2, with 11 bases aligning to TRBD2. V dropped 2 bases and J dropped 4; count of bases not matched to a gene: 6. The CDR3 loop spans 16 amino acids. Per the germline V gene, CDR1 is GTSNPN and CDR2 is SVGIG (reference sequence). The CDR3 nucleotides read TGTGCCTGGAGTCGCGCTAGCGGGGGGTTCACCGGGGAGCTGTTTTTT. Protein: CAWSRASGGFTGELFF.

The CDR3 DNA follows: TGTGCCAGCAGCTTAGGGACCGGGACTAGCGGTACAATGGAGCAGTTCTTC. Translated: CASSLGTGTSGTMEQFF. The chain employs TRBV7-9 and TRBJ2-1; 11 positions agree with TRBD2. CDR3 length: 17 amino acids. Germline assignment: CDR1 SEHNR and CDR2 FQNEAQ (reference sequence). Trimming cost V 1 base and J 10 bases; bases outside gene matches: 12.

The gene calls are TRBV6-5 and TRBJ1-2, with a possible D match to TRBD1 (5 bases). Trimming stripped 6 bases from V and 4 bases from J, with 12 bases between. Germline CDR1 and CDR2: MNHEY and SVGAGI. CDR3 length: 13 amino acids. The CDR3 DNA is TGTGCCAGCAGCTCCGGGACTCTCTATGGCTACACCTTC. It specifies CASSSGTLYGYTF.

The rearrangement joins TRBV6-5 to TRBJ1-3; D may be TRBD1 (6 bases). V was cut by 6 bases and J by 0 bases, with 9 bases left in between. The CDR3 loop spans 14 amino acids. CDR1 and CDR2 (germline): MNHEY, SVGAGI. The CDR3 coding sequence is TGTGCCAGCAGAACAGGGAACTCTGGAAACACCATATATTTT. Protein sequence: CASRTGNSGNTIYF.